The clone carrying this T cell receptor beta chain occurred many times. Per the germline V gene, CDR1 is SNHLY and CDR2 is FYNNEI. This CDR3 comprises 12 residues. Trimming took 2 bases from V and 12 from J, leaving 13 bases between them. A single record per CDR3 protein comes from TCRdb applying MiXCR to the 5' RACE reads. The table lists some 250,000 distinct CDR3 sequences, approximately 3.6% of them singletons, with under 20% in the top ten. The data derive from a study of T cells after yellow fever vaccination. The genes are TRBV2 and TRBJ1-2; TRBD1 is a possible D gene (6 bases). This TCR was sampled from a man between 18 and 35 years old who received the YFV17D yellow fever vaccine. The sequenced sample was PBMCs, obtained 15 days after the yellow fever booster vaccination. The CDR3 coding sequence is TGTGCCAGCAGTGAAAGGGGAGACAGGAACACCTTC. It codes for CASSERGDRNTF.